This T cell receptor (beta chain) originates from a study of T cell responses to AZD1222 COVID-19 vaccine. General study points: Spike regions recognized by vaccine-associated CD4 TCRs spanned the protein, led by 160-218 and 743-854. Baseline seropositivity characterized only a handful of AZD1222 recipients. Mostly white British, mostly female donors; authors suggested clonal diversity may be underestimated.

V was cut by 7 bases and J by 1 base, with 10 bases left in between. The CDR3 runs to 14 residues. Germline lookup yields CDR1 LGHDT and CDR2 YNNKEL (reference sequence). Worth noting for this clone: Its antigen is unidentified.

TCRdb keeps only in-frame clones here, not all; method: immunoSEQ multiplex PCR. Counted here are about 120,000 clones, around 86% occurring once; the ten biggest clones make up more than 6.5%. This receptor was taken from an adult in good health. The sample in question was peripheral blood, obtained on day 0 of AZD1222 vaccination. The chain is built from TRBV3-1 (or the pseudogene TRBV3-2) and TRBJ1-4; no definite D call. As DNA, the CDR3 is TGTGCCAGCACCCCGACCTTAACTAATGAAAAACTGTTTTTT. Translated: CASTPTLTNEKLFF.